These T cell receptor beta chains were read from a single sample in a study of OX40 agonist ivuxolimab in advanced cancers. Profiled with immunoSEQ multiplex PCR; TCRdb holds only in-frame clones, not every one. Here the sample spans around 80,000 clones, about 86% being singletons. Source: CD4+ or CD8+ T cells sorted from blood, taken in a trial of the OX40 agonist ivuxolimab. The receptors derive from an adult with an advanced solid tumor such as melanoma, head and neck, liver or kidney cancer. The CDR3 runs from the conserved cysteine through the conserved F or W. The D gene is left open where the match is weak. Rows may omit the clone size; those that give it use once, few, many or a size class.

len	v_gene	j_gene	abundance	d_gene	CDR3aa	CDR3nt
19	TRBV30	TRBJ1-6	NA	NA	CAWSVGVYRQSSYNSPLHF	TGTGCCTGGAGTGTAGGAGTATACCGGCAAAGCTCCTATAATTCACCCCTCCACTTT
16	TRBV5-4	TRBJ2-2	NA	NA	CASSLERGWNTGELFF	TGTGCCAGCAGCTTGGAGAGGGGGTGGAACACCGGGGAGCTGTTTTTT
14	TRBV30	TRBJ1-5	NA	NA	CAWGRGQGNQPQHF	TGTGCCTGGGGGAGGGGTCAGGGCAATCAGCCCCAGCATTTT
13	TRBV10-1	TRBJ1-2	NA	NA	CASSESGERGYTF	TGCGCCAGCAGTGAGTCCGGGGAGCGAGGCTACACCTTC
13	TRBV5-1	TRBJ1-1	NA	NA	CASSMGNGQEAFF	TGCGCCAGCAGCATGGGAAATGGCCAGGAAGCTTTCTTT
15	TRBV6-5	TRBJ1-2	once	TRBD1	CASRQGTTGGGGYTF	TGTGCCAGCAGGCAGGGCACAACAGGGGGAGGTGGCTACACCTTC
13	TRBV5-4	TRBJ2-1	NA	NA	CASSLSNFNEQFF	TGTGCCAGCAGCTTGTCAAATTTCAATGAGCAGTTCTTC
11	TRBV7-8	TRBJ2-7	few	NA	CASSLVYEQYF	TGTGCCAGCAGCTTAGTGTACGAGCAGTACTTC
14	TRBV6-5	TRBJ1-4	NA	NA	CASSDPGVGEKLFF	TGTGCCAGCAGTGACCCAGGGGTCGGGGAAAAACTGTTTTTT
15	TRBV19	TRBJ1-2	NA	NA	CASSMGGAESYGYTF	TGTGCCAGTAGTATGGGGGGTGCAGAGTCCTATGGCTACACCTTC
15	TRBV9	TRBJ1-4	NA	NA	CASSVLGRPNEKLFF	TGTGCCAGCAGCGTACTAGGGAGACCTAATGAAAAACTGTTTTTT
15	TRBV5-1	TRBJ2-1	NA	NA	CASSTGQGSYNEQFF	TGCGCCAGCAGCACGGGACAAGGTTCCTACAATGAGCAGTTCTTC
15	TRBV6-6	TRBJ2-2	NA	NA	CASSYPLGETGELFF	TGTGCCAGCAGCTATCCCCTGGGAGAGACCGGGGAGCTGTTTTTT
16	TRBV7-8	TRBJ2-1	NA	NA	CASSPPPRQVYNEQFF	TGTGCCAGCAGCCCACCCCCTAGGCAAGTCTACAATGAGCAGTTCTTC
15	TRBV6-5	TRBJ1-4	NA	NA	CASSRGGATNEKLFF	TGTGCCAGCAGTCGGGGCGGTGCAACTAATGAAAAACTGTTTTTT
16	TRBV4-3	TRBJ2-5	NA	TRBD2	CASSHGTSGRFETQYF	TGCGCCAGCAGCCACGGGACTAGCGGGAGATTTGAGACCCAGTACTTC
14	TRBV2	TRBJ2-7	NA	NA	CASSNNPGLDEQYF	TGTGCCAGCAGTAACAACCCGGGACTCGACGAGCAGTACTTC
13	TRBV12-5	TRBJ1-1	NA	NA	CASAGFGNTEAFF	TGTGCTAGTGCCGGCTTCGGGAACACTGAAGCTTTCTTT